The T cell receptor (beta chain) under discussion was sequenced for a study of blood T cells in healthy people across ages. Study-wide background: In model experiments, template switching was able to capture about one barcoded beta molecule for every two T cells that were present. Study-wide points: Older age went with lower TCR beta diversity per million T cells, in a roughly linear way. Strong correlation was found linking TCR beta diversity to naive T cell percentage. Naive CD4+ cell counts and diversity both ran higher in long-lived than in aged donors.

Sample-barcoded 5' priming and a J-beta primer mix drove a second PCR of 7 to 11 cycles. TCRdb reprocessed the 5' RACE reads via MiXCR and lists one record per CDR3 protein. The sample contains about 1.8 million distinct CDR3 sequences, around half of which appear only once. A remark on this clonotype: Its antigen is as yet unknown.

Germline V gene lookup returns CDR1 SNHLY and CDR2 FYNNEI. This CDR3 spans 13 amino acids. V gave up 5 bases and J gave up 7 bases, with 14 bases separating them. The sequence derives from a woman aged 40 to 50 in good health. Sequenced: blood. V and J are TRBV2 and TRBJ1-2; TRBD1 is a possible D gene (5 bases). CDR3: CASSTDRECGYTF. DNA of the CDR3: TGTGCCAGCAGTACTGACAGAGAGTGTGGCTACACCTTC.